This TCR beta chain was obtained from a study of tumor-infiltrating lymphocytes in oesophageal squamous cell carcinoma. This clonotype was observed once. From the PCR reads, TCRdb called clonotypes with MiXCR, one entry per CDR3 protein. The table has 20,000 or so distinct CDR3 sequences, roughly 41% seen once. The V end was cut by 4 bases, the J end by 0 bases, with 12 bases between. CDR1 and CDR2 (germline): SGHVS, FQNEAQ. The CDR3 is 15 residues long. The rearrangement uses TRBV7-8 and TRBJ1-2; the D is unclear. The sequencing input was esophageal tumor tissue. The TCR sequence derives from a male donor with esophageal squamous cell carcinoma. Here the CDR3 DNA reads TGTGCCAGCAGCTCGACTCTGAGAGCTAACTATGGCTACACCTTC. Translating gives CASSSTLRANYGYTF. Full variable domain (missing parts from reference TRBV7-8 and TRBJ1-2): GAGVSQSPRYKVAKRGQDVALRCDPISGHVSLFWYQQALGQGPEFLTYFQNEAQLDKSGLPSDRFFAERPEGSVSTLKIQRTQQEDSAVYLCASSSTLRANYGYTFGSGTRLTVV.